One and the same sample provided the 27 T cell receptor beta chains below, sequenced in a study of T cells in Graves' hyperthyroidism and ophthalmopathy. Amplification of TCR beta CDR3 regions used RNA as the template. The TCR CDR3 first-round RT-PCR relied on the HTBI primer set. TCRdb passed the multiplex PCR reads through MiXCR, listing each CDR3 protein once. Of roughly 660,000 distinct CDR3 sequences in the sample, approximately 15% were seen once. Material: blood. These receptors all stem from a man in his fifties with Graves' hyperthyroidism.

The table lists this clonotype with many counts. The gene calls are TRBV12-3 or TRBV12-4 and TRBJ1-3; possible D gene TRBD1, 5 bases. V gave up 6 bases and J gave up 9 bases, with 15 bases separating them. The CDR3 consists of 13 residues. The CDR3 nucleotides are TGTGCCAGCAGCCGATTTTCGGGGGGCACCATATATTTT. It encodes CASSRFSGGTIYF.

In this sample, this clonotype turned up many times. This chain links TRBV20-1 with TRBJ2-2; 9 nucleotides agree with TRBD2. CDR3 length: 15 amino acids. In germline, CDR1 is DFQATT, CDR2 SNEGSKA (reference sequence). Trimming removed 5 bases from V and 7 bases from J; junction bases left unmatched: 11. CDR3: CSAPLREGLVGELFF. Written as DNA, the CDR3 is TGCAGTGCTCCTTTGCGGGAGGGCCTCGTCGGGGAGCTGTTTTTT.

As DNA, the CDR3 is TGTGCCAGCAGTCTTAGACCTGACTACGAGCAGTACTTC. Protein: CASSLRPDYEQYF. The V and J genes are TRBV3-1 and TRBJ2-7; D is ambiguous. This CDR3 contains 13 residues. Deletions cut 6 bases from V and 3 bases from J, with 12 bases between. The germline CDR1 and CDR2 sequences are LGHDT and YNNKEL (reference sequence).

This chain links TRBV5-5 with TRBJ1-4; possible D gene TRBD1, 6 bases. The CDR3 consists of 12 residues. The V gene lost 4 bases and the J gene lost 13 bases, with 14 bases spanning the gap. Germline CDR1 and CDR2: SGHKS and YYEKEE (reference sequence). This chain's CDR3 is CASSPTGTILFF. The CDR3, as DNA: TGTGCCAGCAGCCCAACCGGGACAATACTGTTTTTT. The whole variable domain, filled in from reference TRBV5-5 and TRBJ1-4, reads DAGVTQSPTHLIKTRGQQVTLRCSPISGHKSVSWYQQVLGQGPQFIFQYYEKEERGRGNFPDRFSARQFPNYSSELNVNALLLGDSALYLCASSPTGTILFFGSGTQLSVL.

This clonotype showed up many times. The chain recombines TRBV2 with TRBJ2-1; D not resolved. Germline V lookup: CDR1 SNHLY, CDR2 FYNNEI. The V end was cut by 4 bases, the J end by 2 bases, with 6 bases between. CDR3 length: 13 amino acids. The CDR3 reads CASSVETYNEQFF. The CDR3 bases are TGTGCCAGCAGTGTGGAAACCTACAATGAGCAGTTCTTC.

This clonotype was detected ten times or more. The rearrangement links TRBV24-1 to TRBJ1-1, with TRBD1 matching 8 bases. With V trimmed by 3 bases and J by 4 bases, 12 bases remained unmatched. This CDR3 comprises 17 residues. Germline CDR1 is KGHDR and CDR2 is SFDVKD. CDR3: CATSDSPGGSGVTEAFF. CDR3 nucleotides: TGTGCCACCAGTGATAGCCCAGGGGGCTCGGGAGTCACTGAAGCTTTCTTT.

This clonotype came up a few times. V and J are TRBV9 and TRBJ2-1; 11 nucleotides agree with TRBD2. CDR1 is SGDLS and CDR2 is YYNGEE in the germline V gene. The CDR3 length is 14 residues. V lost 8 bases and J lost 5; bases outside the gene matches: 6. The CDR3 spells CASTSGSLNNEQFF. CDR3 bases: TGTGCCAGTACTAGCGGGAGTTTAAACAATGAGCAGTTCTTC.

This clonotype was seen only a few times. The CDR3 DNA is TGTGCCAGCAGCCAAAGACAGGGGATCTCCTATGGCTACACCTTC. It is translated as CASSQRQGISYGYTF. The rearrangement uses TRBV2 and TRBJ1-2; 8 bases fit TRBD1. Germline V gene lookup returns CDR1 SNHLY and CDR2 FYNNEI. The CDR3 covers 15 residues. The J segment lost 4 bases and the V segment lost 6 bases, leaving 10 bases of the junction unmatched.

This clonotype was recorded many times. V usage is TRBV28 and J usage is TRBJ2-1, with D perhaps matching TRBD1 (6 bases). This CDR3 contains 16 residues. Germline assignment: CDR1 MDHEN and CDR2 SYDVKM. Trimming took off 8 bases at V and 0 bases at J, with 17 bases between the two ends. The CDR3 DNA follows: TGTGCCAGCTTCACCAGGGGCCAAAGCTCCTACAATGAGCAGTTCTTC. It translates to CASFTRGQSSYNEQFF. Supplemented by reference TRBV28 and TRBJ2-1, the full variable domain reads DVKVTQSSRYLVKRTGEKVFLECVQDMDHENMFWYRQDPGLGLRLIYFSYDVKMKEKGDIPEGYSVSREKKERFSLILESASTNQTSMYLCASFTRGQSSYNEQFFGPGTRLTVL.

This clonotype occurred many times. The CDR3 DNA reads TGTGCCAGCAGTTTAGGCGGGACGGGAGTAAACTATGGCTACACCTTC. Residues: CASSLGGTGVNYGYTF. The chain employs TRBV28 and TRBJ1-2; a possible D gene is TRBD1 (5 bases). Germline CDR1 reads MDHEN; CDR2 reads SYDVKM. The ends were cut back, 2 bases at V and 2 bases at J, with 15 bases in the middle. There are 16 residues in the CDR3.

This clonotype was recorded at least ten times. Here the CDR3 reads CASSLTTGTGNEQYF. In DNA, the CDR3 is TGTGCCAGCAGCCTTACTACCGGGACAGGGAACGAGCAGTACTTC. This rearrangement joins TRBV12-3 or TRBV12-4 to TRBJ2-7, with 9 bases fitting TRBD1. The V segment lost 6 bases and the J segment 5 bases; nucleotides outside the gene matches: 11. The CDR3 is 15 residues long.

V usage is TRBV4-1 and J usage is TRBJ1-2; the match to TRBD1 covers 10 bases. The J segment lost 8 bases and the V segment lost 1 base, leaving 10 bases of the junction unmatched. Germline V gene sequence: CDR1 MGHRA, CDR2 YSYEKL. This CDR3 is built from 16 residues. CDR3 in amino acids: CASSQVGDRGHGGYTF. DNA of the CDR3: TGCGCCAGCAGCCAAGTGGGTGACAGGGGGCACGGGGGCTACACCTTC.

This clonotype has a count of ten or more. The chain employs TRBV10-3 and TRBJ2-7; 9 positions agree with TRBD2. The J segment lost 4 bases and the V segment lost 3 bases, leaving 10 bases of the junction unmatched. Germline V gene data show CDR1 as ENHRY and CDR2 as SYGVKD. The CDR3 runs 16 residues. CDR3 sequence reads: CAISDFETSGPYEQYF. CDR3 nucleotides: TGTGCCATCAGTGATTTCGAGACTAGCGGACCGTACGAGCAGTACTTC.

This chain connects TRBV19 to TRBJ2-7, with 10 bases fitting TRBD1. Losses at the gene ends were 7 bases for V and 5 bases for J; bases not matched to a gene: 8. The germline CDR1 and CDR2 sequences are LNHDA and SQIVND (reference sequence). This CDR3 region has 14 residues. The CDR3 region has the DNA TGTGCCAGTAATAACCGGGACAGGGGCCACGAGCAGTACTTC. Amino acid sequence: CASNNRDRGHEQYF.

The rearrangement links TRBV14 to TRBJ1-2; 7 positions agree with TRBD1. Germline-derived CDR1 and CDR2 are SGHDN and FVKESK. CDR3 size: 16 residues. Losses at the gene ends were 4 bases for V and 0 bases for J; bases not matched to a gene: 8. The chain's CDR3 is CASSPGQFHPNYGYTF. CDR3 DNA: TGTGCCAGCAGCCCGGGACAGTTTCATCCTAACTATGGCTACACCTTC.

This clonotype was picked up a small number of times. The CDR3 protein is CASSHTLRPRTTDTQYF. The CDR3 nucleotides are TGCGCCAGCAGCCACACGCTAAGACCGCGGACCACAGATACGCAGTATTTT. V is TRBV4-3 and J is TRBJ2-3; D gene unclear. Germline V gene lookup returns CDR1 LGHNA and CDR2 YSLEER. This CDR3 region has 17 residues. V was shortened by 3 bases and J by 2 bases, with 18 bases between the two germline ends.

This clonotype has ten or more counts. V and J are TRBV28 and TRBJ1-1, with D hard to call. Germline lookup yields CDR1 MDHEN and CDR2 SYDVKM. V lost 2 bases and J 6 bases, leaving 10 bases between the germline ends. CDR3 size: 13 residues. CDR3 region: CASSLRILAEAFF. CDR3 nucleotides: TGTGCCAGCAGTTTAAGGATCCTGGCTGAAGCTTTCTTT.

This clonotype has only a few counts. The rearrangement links TRBV2 to TRBJ1-5; 7 bases align to TRBD1. The trim removed 7 bases at V and 6 bases at J, leaving 6 bases unmatched. Germline lookup yields CDR1 SNHLY and CDR2 FYNNEI. The CDR3 extends over 13 amino acids. CDR3 protein: CASTPTGIQPQHF. The CDR3 region has the DNA TGTGCCAGCACCCCGACAGGGATTCAGCCCCAGCATTTT.

The table lists this clonotype with many counts. V gene TRBV12-3 or TRBV12-4 combines with J gene TRBJ2-1; no reliable D call. CDR3 length equals 14 residues. With 3 bases removed from V and 6 bases from J, the gap between germline ends came to 12 bases. CDR3 sequence (DNA): TGTGCCAGCAGTTTGAGGCCCAAGTTCAATGAGCAGTTCTTC. It codes for CASSLRPKFNEQFF.

The sample holds a few counts of this clonotype. V usage is TRBV18 and J usage is TRBJ1-5; 7 bases fit TRBD1. Per the germline V gene, CDR1 is KGHSH and CDR2 is LQKENI. The CDR3 loop spans 15 amino acids. Trimming took 3 bases from V and 4 from J; bases not matched to a gene: 6. The DNA of the CDR3 is TGTGCCAGCTCACCCTTCGACAGGGCAAATCAGCCCCAGCATTTT. This translates into CASSPFDRANQPQHF.

The chain is built from TRBV6-2 or TRBV6-3 and TRBJ1-5; 7 nucleotides match TRBD1. The CDR3 totals 17 residues. With 0 bases clipped from V and 6 bases from J, the junction kept 11 bases outside the gene matches. Germline V gives CDR1 MNHEY, CDR2 SVGEGT. CDR3 bases: TGTGCCAGCAGTTACTCGGGAACACAGGGGTTGGTTCAGCCCCAGCATTTT. This gives the protein CASSYSGTQGLVQPQHF.

The V gene is TRBV6-1, the J gene TRBJ2-3; TRBD1 agrees at 8 bases. V lost 6 bases, J lost 7 bases, and 9 bases stayed unmatched. This CDR3 comprises 14 residues. Germline-derived CDR1 and CDR2 are MNHNS and SASEGT. CDR3 in DNA: TGTGCCAGCAGGCGGGCAGGGGGCAGGAATACGCAGTATTTT. The encoded protein is CASRRAGGRNTQYF.

This clonotype was detected many times. The V and J genes are TRBV10-3 and TRBJ2-6, with TRBD1 matching 8 bases. There are 18 residues in the CDR3. The germline V gene has CDR1 ENHRY and CDR2 SYGVKD. The V segment lost 2 bases and the J segment 2 bases; nucleotides outside the gene matches: 8. Here the CDR3 reads CAISEPGQGFAGANVLTF. CDR3 nucleotides: TGTGCCATCAGTGAGCCCGGACAGGGTTTCGCTGGGGCCAACGTCCTGACTTTC.

This clonotype was seen more than once but under ten times. This sequence joins TRBV6-6 and TRBJ1-4; no definite D call. Germline CDR1 reads MNHNY; CDR2 reads SVGAGI (reference sequence). V was pared by 2 bases and J by 4 bases, with 11 bases between. CDR3 size: 15 residues. In DNA, the CDR3 is TGTGCCAGCAGTTACGAGTGGCAGCTTAATGAAAAACTGTTTTTT. The encoded protein is CASSYEWQLNEKLFF.

This clonotype was detected ten times or more. The rearrangement uses TRBV28 and TRBJ1-1, with a possible D match to TRBD1 (5 bases). V lost 2 bases, J lost 1 base, and 11 bases lay in between. This CDR3 comprises 15 residues. Per the germline V gene, CDR1 is MDHEN and CDR2 is SYDVKM. The CDR3 loop is CASSLNRQRNTEAFF. The CDR3 DNA follows: TGTGCCAGCAGTTTAAATCGACAGAGGAACACTGAAGCTTTCTTT.

Only a few counts were recorded for this clonotype. The chain has TRBV28 and TRBJ1-5; D perhaps matches TRBD1 (5 bases). The length of the CDR3 is 13 residues. Trimming left V 3 bases short and J 5 bases short, with 8 bases between. Germline CDR1 MDHEN, CDR2 SYDVKM. The CDR3 DNA is TGTGCCAGCAGTTTCGGGACCTATCAGCCCCAGCATTTT. It specifies CASSFGTYQPQHF. Supplemented by reference TRBV28 and TRBJ1-5, the full variable domain reads DVKVTQSSRYLVKRTGEKVFLECVQDMDHENMFWYRQDPGLGLRLIYFSYDVKMKEKGDIPEGYSVSREKKERFSLILESASTNQTSMYLCASSFGTYQPQHFGDGTRLSIL.

This clonotype was detected many times. The V call is TRBV28, the J call TRBJ1-1; D uncertain. The germline CDR1 and CDR2 sequences are MDHEN and SYDVKM. V gave up 6 bases and J gave up 4 bases, with 9 bases separating them. CDR3 length: 12 residues. The CDR3 DNA sequence: TGTGCCAGCAGGACTCGAGGCACTGAAGCTTTCTTT. This encodes CASRTRGTEAFF.